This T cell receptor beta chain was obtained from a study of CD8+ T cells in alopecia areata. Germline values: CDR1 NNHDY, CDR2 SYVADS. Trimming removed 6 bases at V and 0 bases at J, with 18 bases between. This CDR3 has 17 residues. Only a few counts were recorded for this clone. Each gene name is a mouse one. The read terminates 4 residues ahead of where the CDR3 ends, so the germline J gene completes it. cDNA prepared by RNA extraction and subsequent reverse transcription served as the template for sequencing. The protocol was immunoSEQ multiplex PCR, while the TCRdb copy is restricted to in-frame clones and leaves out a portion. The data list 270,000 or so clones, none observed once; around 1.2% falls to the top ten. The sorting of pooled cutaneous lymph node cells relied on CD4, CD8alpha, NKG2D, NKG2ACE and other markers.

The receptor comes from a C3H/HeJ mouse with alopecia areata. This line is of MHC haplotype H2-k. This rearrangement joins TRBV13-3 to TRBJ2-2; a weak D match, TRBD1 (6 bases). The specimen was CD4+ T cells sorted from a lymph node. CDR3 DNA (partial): TGTGCCAGCACTCACCTCCGGGACAAAACAAACACCGGG. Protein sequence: CASTHLRDKTNTG. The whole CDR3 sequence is CASTHLRDKTNTGQLYF.